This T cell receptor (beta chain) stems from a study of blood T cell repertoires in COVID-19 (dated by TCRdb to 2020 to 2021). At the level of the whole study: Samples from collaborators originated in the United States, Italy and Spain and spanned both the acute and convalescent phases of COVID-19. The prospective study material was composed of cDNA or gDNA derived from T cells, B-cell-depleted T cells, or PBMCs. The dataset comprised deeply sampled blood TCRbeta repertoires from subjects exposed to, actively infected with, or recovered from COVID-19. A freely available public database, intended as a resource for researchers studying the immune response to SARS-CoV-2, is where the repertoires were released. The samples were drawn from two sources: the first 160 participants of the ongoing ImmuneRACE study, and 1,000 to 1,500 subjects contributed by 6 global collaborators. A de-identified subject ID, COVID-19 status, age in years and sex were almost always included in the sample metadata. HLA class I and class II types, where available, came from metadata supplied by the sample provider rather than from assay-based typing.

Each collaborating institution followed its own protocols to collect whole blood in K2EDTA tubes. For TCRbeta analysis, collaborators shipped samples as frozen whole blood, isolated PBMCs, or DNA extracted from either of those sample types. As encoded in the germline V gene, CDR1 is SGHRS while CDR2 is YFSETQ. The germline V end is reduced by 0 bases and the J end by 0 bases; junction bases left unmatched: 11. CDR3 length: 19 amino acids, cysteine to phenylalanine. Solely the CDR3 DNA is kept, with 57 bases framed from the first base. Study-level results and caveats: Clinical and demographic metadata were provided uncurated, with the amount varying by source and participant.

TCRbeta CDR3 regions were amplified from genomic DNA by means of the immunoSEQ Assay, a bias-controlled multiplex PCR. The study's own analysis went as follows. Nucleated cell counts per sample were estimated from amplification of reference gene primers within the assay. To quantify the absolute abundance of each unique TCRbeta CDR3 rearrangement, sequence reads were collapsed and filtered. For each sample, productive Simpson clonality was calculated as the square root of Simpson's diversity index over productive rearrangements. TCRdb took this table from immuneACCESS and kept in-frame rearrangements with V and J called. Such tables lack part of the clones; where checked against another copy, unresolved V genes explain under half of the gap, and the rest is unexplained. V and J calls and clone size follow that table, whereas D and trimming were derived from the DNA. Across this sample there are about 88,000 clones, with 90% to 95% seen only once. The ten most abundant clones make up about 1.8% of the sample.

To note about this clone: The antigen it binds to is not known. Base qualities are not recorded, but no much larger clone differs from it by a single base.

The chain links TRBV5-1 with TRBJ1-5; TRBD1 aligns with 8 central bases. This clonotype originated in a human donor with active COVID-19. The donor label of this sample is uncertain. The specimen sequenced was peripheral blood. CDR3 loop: CASSLGLSPGQVSNQPQHF. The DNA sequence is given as TGCGCCAGCAGCTTGGGCCTATCACCGGGACAGGTTAGCAATCAGCCCCAGCATTTT.